This T cell receptor beta chain was documented in a study of PD-1 blockade in classical Hodgkin lymphoma. Study results and limitations: Lower baseline TCR diversity marked trial partial responders and progressors. The causes of the repertoire differences, possibly disease activity or prior therapy, remain undefined. While CD8+ TCR diversity did not rise significantly by C4D1, CD4+ TCR diversity did.

Points on this clone: The antigen is not known.

Germline V lookup: CDR1 DFQATT, CDR2 SNEGSKA (reference sequence). The CDR3 is 11 residues long. V dropped 6 bases and J dropped 2 bases, with 7 bases sitting between them. Here immunoSEQ multiplex PCR was the method, and the copy in TCRdb shows in-frame clones only, minus some. Of about 22,000 clones detected, over 65% appear once; the ten largest clones hold roughly a fifth. Time point meaning: cycle 4 day 1 (C4D1), after 6 weeks of nivolumab. All trial patients relapsed after autologous stem cell transplantation. Complete response, partial response or progressive disease was each patient's best response.

V and J are TRBV20-1 and TRBJ1-2; D ambiguous. The sequence was collected from a human donor with classical Hodgkin lymphoma. The specimen comprised peripheral blood mononuclear cells (PBMCs), sampled before the fourth cycle of nivolumab. The CDR3 loop reads CSAQDNYGYTF. CDR3 in DNA: TGCAGTGCCCAAGACAACTATGGCTACACCTTC.